The entry below describes one TCR beta chain. This entry belongs to a study of tumour-infiltrating T cells in Burkitt lymphoma. Only in-frame clones appear in the TCRdb table, and some are missing; sequencing was by immunoSEQ multiplex PCR. The repertoire holds 14,000 or so clones, about 33% seen once, with about 6.2% in the top ten. Sample: tumor tissue. The TCR comes from a human donor with diffuse large B-cell lymphoma.

The CDR3 here is CASSFLLTSGIQSNEQFF. The CDR3 region has the DNA TGCGCCAGCAGCTTTCTCTTGACTAGCGGGATACAGTCCAATGAGCAGTTCTTC. The chain links TRBV5-1 to TRBJ2-1; 11 bases map to TRBD2. Germline trimming cut 2 bases from V and 6 bases from J; bases unmatched to any gene: 13. CDR3 length: 18 amino acids. The germline CDR1 and CDR2 sequences are SGHRS and YFSETQ.